The entry below gives a single T cell receptor beta chain sequence along with its context. As yet, its antigen is unknown. Then a second PCR, running about 6 to 11 cycles, was carried out with a sample-barcoded 5' primer and a J-beta primer mix. Template switching added a 12-random-nucleotide identifier to every cDNA molecule. TCRdb re-analysed the 5' RACE reads in MiXCR, keeping a single row per CDR3 protein. The data show about 810,000 distinct CDR3 sequences, around 34% seen once. The entry originates in a study of blood T cells in healthy people across ages. Findings and caveats of the study: Since the PBMCs were unsorted, naive and antigen-experienced cells could not be conclusively compared.

Donors were systemically healthy Caucasian individuals from Russia aged about 6 to 90 years. Samples had at least 7 million PBMCs isolated from them. CDR1 and CDR2 from the germline V gene are SGHVS and FQNEAQ. This CDR3 comprises 15 residues. After removal of 4 bases from V and 6 bases from J, the junction contained 3 bases not matched to a gene. The sample comprised blood. The chain links TRBV7-8 to TRBJ1-6, with 10 positions matching TRBD1. The clonotype originates from a man in his late teens or twenties in good health. The CDR3 spells CASSSGQGINSPLHF. The DNA for the CDR3 is TGTGCCAGCAGCTCGGGACAGGGGATTAATTCACCCCTCCACTTT.